The entry below describes one T cell receptor beta chain. Only in-frame clones appear in the TCRdb table, and some are missing; sequencing was by immunoSEQ multiplex PCR. The profile shows 130,000 or so clones, roughly 84% of them singletons. This specimen belongs to a study of blood T cell repertoires in COVID-19. Study-level information: The analysed material was cDNA or gDNA that came from T cells, B-cell-depleted T cells, or PBMCs.

Trimming stripped 4 bases from V and 0 bases from J, with 10 bases between. The CDR3 extends over 14 amino acids. The germline gives CDR1 SGHRS, CDR2 YFSETQ. The sequenced material came from peripheral blood. The chain uses TRBV5-1 and TRBJ1-1; D uncertain. The source is a woman of 80 years or more with acute or convalescent COVID-19. CDR3 loop: CASSPLQMNTEAFF. The CDR3 DNA reads as TGCGCCAGCAGCCCGCTACAGATGAACACTGAAGCTTTCTTT.